The clone carrying this T cell receptor (beta chain) has only a few counts. V was cut by 4 bases and J by 4 bases, with 11 bases left in between. The CDR3 runs 14 residues. Per the germline V gene, CDR1 is WNHNN and CDR2 is SYGVQD (reference sequence). Source study methods: For nucleated cells, counts were estimated from reference gene primer amplification. Generated by immunoSEQ multiplex PCR, the TCRdb table keeps only in-frame clones and is missing some. V, J and clone size were drawn from that table, and D and trimming were deduced from the DNA. The repertoire holds under 250,000 clones, 80% seen once, with about 4% in the top ten. The data originate from a study of blood T cell repertoires in COVID-19. Looking at the study overall: The study drew acute and convalescent COVID-19 samples from the United States, Italy and Spain. Nucleic acid was either cDNA or gDNA, and it came from T cells, B-cell-depleted T cells, or PBMCs.

Allocation to cohorts depended on clinical history reported by the participants. The sequenced material came from PBMCs or T cells enriched from blood (not recorded which). The V and J genes are TRBV10-1 and TRBJ1-5, with D possibly being TRBD1 (5 bases). The TCR was taken from a man aged 25 to 40 with acute COVID-19. CDR3 region: CASSVAGRNQPQHF. CDR3 DNA sequence: TGCGCCAGCAGTGTTGCAGGGCGAAATCAGCCCCAGCATTTT.